This T cell receptor (beta chain) came from a study of T cells after yellow fever vaccination. Whole-study findings and limits: Clones that expanded after primary vaccination mostly reappeared after the booster (less than 98% CD4, 80% to 90% CD8). A small share of clonotypes appeared in both CD4 and CD8 compartments. A weaker secondary response peaked on day 5, the primary on day 15.

This clonotype came up a few times. No antigen is known for it. The length of the CDR3 is 14 residues. Germline assignment: CDR1 DFQATT and CDR2 SNEGSKA (reference sequence). V was trimmed by 0 bases and J by 3 bases, leaving 11 bases between them. Universal primer sites and UMIs were introduced during 5'RACE template-switching synthesis of TCR cDNA. TCRdb reprocessed the 5' RACE reads with MiXCR, giving one entry per CDR3 protein. The data show 500,000 to 650,000 distinct CDR3 sequences, 13% seen once. The clonotype comes from a man aged 25-45 years who received the YFV17D yellow fever vaccine. This sequence joins TRBV20-1 and TRBJ1-1; the D gene is possibly TRBD1 (5 bases). Sequences were derived from PBMCs, sampled on the day of the yellow fever booster vaccination. The CDR3 DNA reads as TGCAGTGCTAGAGATCCCAGGGTGCACACTGAAGCTTTCTTT. Protein product: CSARDPRVHTEAFF.